This T cell receptor (beta chain) was profiled in a study of siplizumab effects on memory and regulatory T cells. On this clone: Its antigen is unknown.

This table comes from immunoSEQ multiplex PCR, and its TCRdb copy is limited to in-frame clones, with some not included. The sample lists tens of thousands of clones; under 98% were seen once. The V end lost 4 bases, the J end lost 5 bases, and 14 bases lay between the germline ends. This CDR3 spans 13 amino acids. From germline, CDR1 is GTSNPN and CDR2 SVGIG (reference sequence). Whole-study results and caveats: Whether the proliferating Tregs (from siplizumab cultures) were suppressive was not confirmed.

Specimen: naive CD4+ T cells sorted from blood. The rearrangement joins TRBV30 to TRBJ1-1; unclear D gene. The TCR comes from a human donor in good health. This CDR3 is CAWTSDRWTEAFF. The CDR3 DNA reads as TGTGCCTGGACATCAGACCGGTGGACTGAAGCTTTCTTT.